In this sample, the clone carrying this T cell receptor (beta chain) turned up once. Its antigen is not identified. The source of the sample is a study of cytomegalovirus exposure and HLA in healthy donors. Study-level points and caveats: A few V segments could not be told apart, such as TRBV6-2 and TRBV6-3, and were left out.

Researchers ran the PCR with 60 Vbeta and 13 Jbeta primers. The table came from immunoSEQ multiplex PCR; TCRdb's copy has only in-frame clones and leaves some out. The table has roughly 69,000 clones, roughly 65% seen once. The germline V and J ends were trimmed by 0 bases and 7 bases, with 13 bases remaining between them. This CDR3 has 13 residues. The V gene's germline CDR1 is GTSNPN and CDR2 SVGIG (reference sequence). Sample: PBMCs. The clonotype was recovered from a male donor in good health and CMV-seropositive. The V gene is TRBV30, the J gene TRBJ2-7, with a possible D match to TRBD2 (6 bases). This CDR3 reads CAWSVSLRGEQYF. CDR3 nucleotides: TGTGCCTGGAGTGTAAGTTTACGGGGGGAGCAGTACTTC.